The entry below describes one T cell receptor (beta chain). The antigen is undetermined. At one boundary the junction diverges from the germline segment, which might be a read error. The data were taken from a study of cytomegalovirus exposure and HLA in healthy donors. Overall study findings and caveats: Some segments of the V type, notably TRBV6-2 and TRBV6-3, were excluded as indistinguishable. Follow-up analysis later connected one missense variant in DCLRE1C with trimming of TCR beta V- and J-genes. Among the CMV-associated chains, three were confirmed in vitro as specific for CMV antigens.

Germline V gives CDR1 SEHNR, CDR2 FQNEAQ (reference sequence). The length of the CDR3 is 15 residues. At the time of sampling, donors were nominally healthy, though unrecorded immune exposures were likely. 60 Vbeta and 13 Jbeta primers were used in PCR. TCRdb keeps only in-frame clones here, not all; method: immunoSEQ multiplex PCR. The data hold over 150,000 clones, with around 79% observed a single time. J is TRBJ2-7 and V is TRBV7-9, with D tentatively TRBD2 (7 bases). Sequenced: PBMCs. The TCR comes from a girl between 5 and 17 years old in good health and CMV-seropositive. The CDR3 spells CSSSPRGGFFYEQYF. The CDR3 DNA sequence: TGTTCCAGCAGCCCCCGCGGGGGCTTCTTCTACGAGCAGTACTTC.